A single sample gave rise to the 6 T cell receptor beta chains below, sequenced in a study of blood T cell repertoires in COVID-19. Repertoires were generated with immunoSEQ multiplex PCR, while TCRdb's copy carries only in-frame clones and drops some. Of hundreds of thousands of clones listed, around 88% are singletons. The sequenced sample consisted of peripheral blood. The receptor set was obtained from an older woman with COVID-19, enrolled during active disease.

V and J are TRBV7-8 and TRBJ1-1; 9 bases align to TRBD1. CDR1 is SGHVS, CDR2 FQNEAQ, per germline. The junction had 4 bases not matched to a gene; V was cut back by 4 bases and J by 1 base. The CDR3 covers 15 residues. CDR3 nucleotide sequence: TGTGCCAGCAGCTCCGGGACAGGGAAGAACACTGAAGCTTTCTTT. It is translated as CASSSGTGKNTEAFF.

The CDR3 protein is CASSLTSSSTDTQYF. CDR3 nucleotides: TGTGCCAGCAGCCTGACTAGCTCGAGCACAGATACGCAGTATTTT. The chain uses TRBV3-1 (or the pseudogene TRBV3-2) and TRBJ2-3; TRBD2 matches 7 bases. The CDR3 is 15 residues long. CDR1 is LGHDT, CDR2 YNNKEL, per germline (reference sequence). V lost 4 bases to trimming and J lost 0 bases; unmatched junction nucleotides: 4.

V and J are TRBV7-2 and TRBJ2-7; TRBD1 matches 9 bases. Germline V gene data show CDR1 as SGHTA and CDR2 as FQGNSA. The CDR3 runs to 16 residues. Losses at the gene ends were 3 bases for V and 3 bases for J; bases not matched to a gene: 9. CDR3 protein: CASSFQPGTGYYEQYF. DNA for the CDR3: TGTGCCAGCAGCTTCCAGCCCGGGACAGGGTACTACGAGCAGTACTTC.

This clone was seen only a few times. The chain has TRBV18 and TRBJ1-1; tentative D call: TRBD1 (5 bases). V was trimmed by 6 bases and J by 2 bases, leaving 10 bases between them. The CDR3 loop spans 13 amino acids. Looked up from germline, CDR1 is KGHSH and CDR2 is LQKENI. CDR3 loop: CASSQDRNTEAFF. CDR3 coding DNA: TGTGCCAGCTCCCAAGACAGAAACACTGAAGCTTTCTTT.

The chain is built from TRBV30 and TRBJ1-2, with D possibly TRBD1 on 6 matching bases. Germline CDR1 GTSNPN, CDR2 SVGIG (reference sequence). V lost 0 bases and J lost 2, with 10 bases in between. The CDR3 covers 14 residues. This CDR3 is CAWSVQGPNYGYTF. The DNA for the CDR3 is TGTGCCTGGAGTGTACAGGGACCCAACTATGGCTACACCTTC.

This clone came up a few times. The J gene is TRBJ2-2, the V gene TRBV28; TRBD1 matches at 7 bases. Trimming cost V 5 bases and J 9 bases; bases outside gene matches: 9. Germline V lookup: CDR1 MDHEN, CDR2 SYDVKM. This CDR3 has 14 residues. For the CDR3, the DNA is TGTGCCAGCAGTCCCCAGGGGGAATACCGGGAGCTGTTTTTT. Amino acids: CASSPQGEYRELFF.